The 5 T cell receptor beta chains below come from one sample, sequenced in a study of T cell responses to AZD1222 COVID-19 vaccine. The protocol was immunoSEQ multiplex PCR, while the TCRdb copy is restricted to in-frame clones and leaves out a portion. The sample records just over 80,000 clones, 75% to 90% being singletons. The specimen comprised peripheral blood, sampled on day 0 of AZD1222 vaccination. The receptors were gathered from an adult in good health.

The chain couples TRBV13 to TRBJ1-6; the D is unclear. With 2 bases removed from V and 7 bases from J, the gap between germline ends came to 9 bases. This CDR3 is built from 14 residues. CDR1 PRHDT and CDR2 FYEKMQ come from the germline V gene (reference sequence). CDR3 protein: CASSLNGANSPLHF. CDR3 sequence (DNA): TGTGCCAGCAGCTTAAATGGCGCCAATTCACCCCTCCACTTT. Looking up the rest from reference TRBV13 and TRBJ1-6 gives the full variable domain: AAGVIQSPRHLIKEKRETATLKCYPIPRHDTVYWYQQGPGQDPQFLISFYEKMQSDKGSIPDRFSAQQFSDYHSELNMSSLELGDSALYFCASSLNGANSPLHFGNGTRLTVT.

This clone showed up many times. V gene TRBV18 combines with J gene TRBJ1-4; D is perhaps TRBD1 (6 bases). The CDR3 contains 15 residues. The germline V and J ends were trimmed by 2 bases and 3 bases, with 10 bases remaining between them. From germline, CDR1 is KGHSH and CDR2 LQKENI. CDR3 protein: CASSPNQGPNEKLFF. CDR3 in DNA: TGTGCCAGCTCACCAAACCAGGGGCCTAATGAAAAACTGTTTTTT.

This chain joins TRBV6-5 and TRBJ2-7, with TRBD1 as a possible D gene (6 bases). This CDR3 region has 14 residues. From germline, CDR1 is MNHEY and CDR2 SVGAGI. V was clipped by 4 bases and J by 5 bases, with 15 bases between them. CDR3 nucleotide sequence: TGTGCCAGCAGTTTCCGCAGGGGATTTGACGAGCAGTACTTC. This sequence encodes CASSFRRGFDEQYF.

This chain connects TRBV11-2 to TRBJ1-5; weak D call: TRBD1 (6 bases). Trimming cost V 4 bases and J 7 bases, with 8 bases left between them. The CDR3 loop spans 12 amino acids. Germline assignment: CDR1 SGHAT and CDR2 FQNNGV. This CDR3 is CASSSTGQPQHF. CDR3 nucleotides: TGTGCCAGCAGCTCTACAGGGCAGCCCCAGCATTTT.

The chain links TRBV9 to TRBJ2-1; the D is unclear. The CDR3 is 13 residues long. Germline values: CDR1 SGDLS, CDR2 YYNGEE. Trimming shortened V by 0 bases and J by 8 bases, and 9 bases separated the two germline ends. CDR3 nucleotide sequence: TGTGCCAGCAGCGTAGGGGGTTGGCATGAGCAGTTCTTC. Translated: CASSVGGWHEQFF. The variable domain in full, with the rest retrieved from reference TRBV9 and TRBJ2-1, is DSGVTQTPKHLITATGQRVTLRCSPRSGDLSVYWYQQSLDQGLQFLIQYYNGEERAKGNILERFSAQQFPDLHSELNLSSLELGDSALYFCASSVGGWHEQFFGPGTRLTVL.